These T cell receptor beta chains were read from a single sample in a study of blood T cell repertoires in COVID-19. Assay used: immunoSEQ multiplex PCR; TCRdb lists only in-frame clones, some missing. Of some 120,000 clones listed, 70% to 90% were seen once; the top ten hold around 4%. The specimen was peripheral blood. These receptors all stem from a woman aged 50 to 60 with acute or convalescent COVID-19. Both conserved end residues are part of each CDR3. A D gene is named only where the DNA matches it firmly. Not all rows give a size; the values are once, few, many and, for expanded clones, a class.

v_call	clone_size	d_call	j_call	cdr3_length	cdr3_aa	cdr3_nt
TRBV2	-	-	TRBJ2-3	15	CASGARTGGTDTQYF	TGTGCCAGCGGGGCTCGAACGGGGGGCACAGATACGCAGTATTTT
TRBV4-1	-	TRBD2	TRBJ2-7	15	CASSHPTSGAYEQYF	TGCGCCAGCAGCCACCCTACTAGCGGAGCCTACGAGCAGTACTTC
TRBV12-3/TRBV12-4	-	TRBD1	TRBJ2-7	13	CASSRDSSYEQYF	TGTGCCAGCAGTAGGGACAGCTCCTACGAGCAGTACTTC
TRBV28	-	-	TRBJ1-1	13	CASSAAARSPAFF	TGTGCCAGCAGTGCGGCAGCGAGAAGTCCGGCTTTCTTT
TRBV28	-	-	TRBJ1-5	14	CASSLRQRNQPQHF	TGTGCCAGCAGTTTGAGACAGCGCAATCAGCCCCAGCATTTT
TRBV5-1	-	-	TRBJ2-4	16	CASSLATGGPKNIQYF	TGCGCCAGCAGCTTGGCAACAGGAGGGCCCAAAAACATTCAGTACTTC
TRBV2	-	-	TRBJ1-2	15	CASSGQIMTNYGYTF	TGTGCCAGCAGTGGACAGATCATGACTAACTATGGCTACACCTTC
TRBV7-6	-	-	TRBJ2-2	15	CASSLEPLSGGELFF	TGTGCCAGCAGCTTAGAGCCCCTAAGCGGCGGGGAGCTGTTTTTT
TRBV19	few	TRBD1	TRBJ1-1	15	CASGQGPARGTEAFF	TGTGCCAGTGGACAGGGCCCGGCGAGGGGAACTGAAGCTTTCTTT
TRBV5-1	-	-	TRBJ1-3	16	CASSPEQGNPGNTIYF	TGCGCCAGCAGCCCAGAGCAGGGTAATCCTGGAAACACCATATATTTT
TRBV30	-	-	TRBJ1-4	13	CAWSSGMDEKLFF	TGTGCCTGGAGTTCGGGGATGGACGAAAAACTGTTTTTT
TRBV7-9	-	-	TRBJ2-2	15	CASSYRTTNTGELFF	TGTGCCAGCAGCTACCGGACAACGAACACCGGGGAGCTGTTTTTT
TRBV24-1	-	TRBD1	TRBJ2-1	15	CATSYGQGRANEQFF	TGTGCCACCAGTTACGGACAGGGGCGGGCCAATGAGCAGTTCTTC
TRBV6-5	-	TRBD1	TRBJ2-2	13	CATRTGNTGELFF	TGTGCCACCCGGACAGGGAACACCGGGGAGCTGTTTTTT
TRBV7-3	-	TRBD1	TRBJ1-5	15	CASSAHRGSNQPQHF	TGTGCCAGCAGCGCCCACAGGGGGAGCAATCAGCCCCAGCATTTT
TRBV19	-	-	TRBJ2-3	14	CATHQRGRTDTQYF	TGTGCCACCCATCAACGGGGGAGAACAGATACGCAGTATTTT
TRBV4-2	-	TRBD1	TRBJ2-1	15	CASSQEQGAWNEQFF	TGTGCCAGCAGCCAAGAGCAGGGGGCTTGGAATGAGCAGTTCTTC
TRBV5-1	once	-	TRBJ2-2	15	CASSLLATNTGELFF	TGCGCCAGCAGCTTGTTAGCAACGAACACCGGGGAGCTGTTTTTT
TRBV5-4	-	TRBD2	TRBJ2-5	16	CASSWGLAGSGETQYF	TGTGCCAGCAGTTGGGGACTAGCGGGATCTGGAGAGACCCAGTACTTC
TRBV4-1	-	-	TRBJ1-6	14	CASSPDRNNSPLHF	TGCGCCAGCAGCCCGGACAGAAATAATTCACCCCTCCACTTT
TRBV24-1	-	TRBD2	TRBJ2-2	17	CATSEAGSGADTGELFF	TGTGCCACCAGTGAGGCTGGTAGCGGGGCCGACACCGGGGAGCTGTTTTTT
TRBV4-1	-	-	TRBJ2-3	14	CASSRVLVTDTQYF	TGCGCCAGCAGCCGGGTACTAGTTACAGATACGCAGTATTTT
TRBV27	-	-	TRBJ1-1	13	CASSSSMNTEAFF	TGTGCCAGCAGTTCCAGTATGAACACTGAAGCTTTCTTT
TRBV5-4	once	-	TRBJ1-1	14	CASSLVVGGPEAFF	TGTGCCAGCAGCTTGGTCGTAGGTGGGCCTGAAGCTTTCTTT
TRBV9	-	-	TRBJ2-7	15	CASSVGGEPSYEQYF	TGTGCCAGCAGCGTAGGAGGTGAACCCTCCTACGAGCAGTACTTC
TRBV5-1	-	TRBD2	TRBJ2-1	15	CASSLRLAAYNEQFF	TGCGCCAGCAGCTTGAGACTAGCGGCGTACAATGAGCAGTTCTTC
TRBV6-1	few	-	TRBJ1-4	15	CASSEYQSLNEKLFF	TGTGCCAGCAGTGAATACCAGTCCCTGAATGAAAAACTGTTTTTT
TRBV7-9	-	TRBD2	TRBJ2-1	15	CASSNGLAGANEQFF	TGTGCCAGCAGCAACGGACTAGCGGGGGCCAATGAGCAGTTCTTC
TRBV28	-	TRBD1	TRBJ2-2	16	CASSLMGQGFTGELFF	TGTGCCAGCAGTTTAATGGGACAGGGCTTCACCGGGGAGCTGTTTTTT
TRBV12-3/TRBV12-4	once	-	TRBJ1-2	12	CASVRAGYGYTF	TGTGCCAGCGTCAGGGCAGGGTATGGCTACACCTTC
TRBV15	-	TRBD1	TRBJ1-4	16	CATSDTGGSPNEKLFF	TGTGCCACCAGCGACACAGGGGGCTCACCTAATGAAAAACTGTTTTTT
TRBV6-1	-	TRBD2	TRBJ2-3	14	CASSDTSGADTQYF	TGTGCCAGCAGTGATACTAGCGGCGCAGATACGCAGTATTTT
TRBV3-1/TRBV3-2	-	-	TRBJ1-1	17	CASSQDRTGIMNTEAFF	TGTGCCAGCAGCCAAGATCGGACGGGGATCATGAACACTGAAGCTTTCTTT
TRBV7-9	-	TRBD1	TRBJ1-1	17	CASSPPGQMRKDTEAFF	TGTGCCAGCAGCCCCCCGGGACAGATGAGGAAAGACACTGAAGCTTTCTTT
TRBV28	-	-	TRBJ2-1	15	CASSFPSRSYNEQFF	TGTGCCAGCAGTTTTCCTAGCAGAAGCTACAATGAGCAGTTCTTC
TRBV19	-	-	TRBJ1-1	16	CASSIRGREPNTEAFF	TGTGCCAGTAGTATTAGGGGCCGGGAGCCGAACACTGAAGCTTTCTTT
TRBV24-1	-	TRBD1	TRBJ1-5	16	CATSDATGGRSQPQHF	TGTGCCACCAGTGATGCGACAGGGGGCAGGTCGCAGCCCCAGCATTTT
TRBV20-1	-	-	TRBJ2-3	11	CSAQSGDTQYF	TGCAGTGCCCAATCGGGGGATACGCAGTATTTT
TRBV7-9	-	-	TRBJ1-4	14	CASSWDNQGEKLFF	TGTGCCAGCAGCTGGGACAATCAGGGGGAAAAACTGTTTTTT
TRBV9	-	-	TRBJ2-6	16	CASKGGASSGANVLTF	TGTGCCAGCAAGGGCGGGGCGAGCTCTGGGGCCAACGTCCTGACTTTC
TRBV3-1/TRBV3-2	-	-	TRBJ2-5	15	CASRTLGRSQETQYF	TGTGCCAGCCGAACCTTGGGGCGGTCCCAAGAGACCCAGTACTTC
TRBV6-5	-	TRBD2	TRBJ2-5	16	CASSYSISGRGETQYF	TGTGCCAGCAGTTACTCGATTTCCGGGAGGGGGGAGACCCAGTACTTC
TRBV18	-	TRBD1	TRBJ1-4	13	CASSPGQNEKLFF	TGTGCCAGCTCACCGGGACAGAATGAAAAACTGTTTTTT
TRBV2	-	-	TRBJ1-4	14	CASGGSGVAEKLFF	TGTGCCAGCGGGGGTAGCGGGGTTGCTGAAAAACTGTTTTTT
TRBV11-3	-	TRBD1	TRBJ2-3	15	CASSARDSATDTQYF	TGTGCCAGCAGCGCCCGGGACAGCGCCACAGATACGCAGTATTTT